These T cell receptor beta chains were read from a single sample in a study of Ad26.COV2.S vaccination and SARS-CoV-2 variants. Method: immunoSEQ multiplex PCR; TCRdb's copy keeps in-frame clones and lacks some. The sample has more than 350,000 clones; 80% to 95% are singletons. Source: peripheral blood, taken in a trial of Ad26.COV2.S vaccine versus placebo. These receptors all come from a person between 18 and 65 years old who received the Ad26.COV2.S COVID-19 vaccine or a placebo. CDR3s include the opening cysteine and the closing phenylalanine or tryptophan. Each record gives: D gene, J gene, clone size, V gene, CDR3 DNA, CDR3 protein. A D gene is named only where the DNA matches it firmly. Where a row states a size, it is once, few, many or the class of an expanded clone; other rows omit it.

d_call: TRBD2; j_call: TRBJ2-5; clone_size: NA; v_call: TRBV18; cdr3_nt: TGTGCCAGCTCAATAGCGGGAGGCAACCAAGAGACCCAGTACTTC; cdr3_aa: CASSIAGGNQETQYF
d_call: NA; j_call: TRBJ2-1; clone_size: NA; v_call: TRBV9; cdr3_nt: TGTGCCAGCAGCGTCTCAGGGGAGCGATCGAGCTCCTACAATGAGCAGTTCTTC; cdr3_aa: CASSVSGERSSSYNEQFF
d_call: TRBD1; j_call: TRBJ1-1; clone_size: once; v_call: TRBV27; cdr3_nt: TGTGCCAGCAGCTACGGGACAGGGGCAATGAACACTGAAGCTTTCTTT; cdr3_aa: CASSYGTGAMNTEAFF
d_call: NA; j_call: TRBJ2-5; clone_size: NA; v_call: TRBV21-1; cdr3_nt: TGTGCCAGCATTCCCGGGGAGACCCAGTACTTC; cdr3_aa: CASIPGETQYF
d_call: TRBD2; j_call: TRBJ2-1; clone_size: NA; v_call: TRBV18; cdr3_nt: TGTGCCAGCTCACCAGGACTAGCGGGAGTGGATGAGCAGTTCTTC; cdr3_aa: CASSPGLAGVDEQFF
d_call: NA; j_call: TRBJ2-7; clone_size: NA; v_call: TRBV27; cdr3_nt: TGTGCCAGCAGTTTTGGGCGGAGCTCCTACGAGCAGTACTTC; cdr3_aa: CASSFGRSSYEQYF
d_call: NA; j_call: TRBJ2-5; clone_size: once; v_call: TRBV15; cdr3_nt: TGTGCCACCAGCAGCGGTTTGGGGGGCAAAGAGACCCAGTACTTC; cdr3_aa: CATSSGLGGKETQYF
d_call: NA; j_call: TRBJ1-2; clone_size: few; v_call: TRBV28; cdr3_nt: TGTGCCAGCAGTGGCAGTAACTATGGCTACACCTTC; cdr3_aa: CASSGSNYGYTF
d_call: TRBD1; j_call: TRBJ1-6; clone_size: once; v_call: TRBV29-1; cdr3_nt: TGCAGCGTTGGGACAGGGTTTAATTCACCCCTCCACTTT; cdr3_aa: CSVGTGFNSPLHF
d_call: NA; j_call: TRBJ2-5; clone_size: NA; v_call: TRBV3-1/TRBV3-2; cdr3_nt: TGTGCCAGCAGCCCCACCCGAGGGGGAAAAGAGACCCAGTACTTC; cdr3_aa: CASSPTRGGKETQYF
d_call: NA; j_call: TRBJ2-7; clone_size: once; v_call: TRBV24-1; cdr3_nt: TGTGCCACCAGTGATTTTGGGCCCGAGCAGTACTTC; cdr3_aa: CATSDFGPEQYF
d_call: NA; j_call: TRBJ1-1; clone_size: NA; v_call: TRBV10-3; cdr3_nt: TGTGCCATCAGTGAGTCCGGACAGTTGAACACTGAAGCTTTCTTT; cdr3_aa: CAISESGQLNTEAFF
d_call: NA; j_call: TRBJ2-7; clone_size: few; v_call: TRBV10-3; cdr3_nt: TGTGCCATCAGTGAGTTATCCTACGAGCAGTACTTC; cdr3_aa: CAISELSYEQYF
d_call: TRBD2; j_call: TRBJ2-1; clone_size: NA; v_call: TRBV7-9; cdr3_nt: TGTGCCAGCAGCCCCTGGGGGGAGCGGGAGTGGAATGAGCAGTTCTTC; cdr3_aa: CASSPWGEREWNEQFF
d_call: NA; j_call: TRBJ1-5; clone_size: NA; v_call: TRBV4-1; cdr3_nt: TGCGCCAGCAGCCAAGATTGGTCGCGTCAGCCCCAGCATTTT; cdr3_aa: CASSQDWSRQPQHF
d_call: NA; j_call: TRBJ2-2; clone_size: NA; v_call: TRBV2; cdr3_nt: TGTGCCAGCAGCGACCTAGGGTACACCGGGGAGCTGTTTTTT; cdr3_aa: CASSDLGYTGELFF
d_call: NA; j_call: TRBJ1-2; clone_size: NA; v_call: TRBV21-1; cdr3_nt: TGTGCCAGCAGCAAGTGGGCCGGGACAGGGGGCGACTATGGCTACACCTTC; cdr3_aa: CASSKWAGTGGDYGYTF
d_call: NA; j_call: TRBJ2-1; clone_size: once; v_call: TRBV7-2; cdr3_nt: TGTGCCAGCAGCTTAGTTCGCGGCGACCCAATGGCGCAGTTCTTC; cdr3_aa: CASSLVRGDPMAQFF
d_call: NA; j_call: TRBJ1-2; clone_size: NA; v_call: TRBV9; cdr3_nt: TGTGCCAGCAGCGTAGCATGGGCGCCCTATGGCTACACCTTC; cdr3_aa: CASSVAWAPYGYTF
d_call: NA; j_call: TRBJ2-2; clone_size: NA; v_call: TRBV4-1; cdr3_nt: TGCGCCAGCAGCCAAGACCTAGCGTTAAGGGGCACCGGGGAGCTGTTTTTT; cdr3_aa: CASSQDLALRGTGELFF
d_call: NA; j_call: TRBJ2-7; clone_size: NA; v_call: TRBV20-1; cdr3_nt: TGCAGTGCTAGTAGGTACGAGCAGTACTTC; cdr3_aa: CSASRYEQYF
d_call: NA; j_call: TRBJ2-2; clone_size: NA; v_call: TRBV6-5; cdr3_nt: TGTGCCAGCAGTCAGGACAACCCGAACACCGGGGAGCTGTTTTTT; cdr3_aa: CASSQDNPNTGELFF
d_call: TRBD2; j_call: TRBJ2-3; clone_size: NA; v_call: TRBV27; cdr3_nt: TGTGCCAGCAGTTCGTACATGACTAGCGGGAGCACAGATACGCAGTATTTT; cdr3_aa: CASSSYMTSGSTDTQYF
d_call: TRBD2; j_call: TRBJ2-7; clone_size: NA; v_call: TRBV11-2; cdr3_nt: TGTGCCAGCAGATTCAGGACTAGCGCAACCTACGAGCAGTACTTC; cdr3_aa: CASRFRTSATYEQYF
d_call: TRBD2; j_call: TRBJ2-7; clone_size: NA; v_call: TRBV7-2; cdr3_nt: TGTGCCAGCAGCTTAGTGAGGGAGACTAGCGGGAGTAAAGAGCAGTACTTC; cdr3_aa: CASSLVRETSGSKEQYF
d_call: NA; j_call: TRBJ1-2; clone_size: NA; v_call: TRBV29-1; cdr3_nt: TGCAGCGTTGATGCTAGCGACTATGGCTACACCTTC; cdr3_aa: CSVDASDYGYTF
d_call: TRBD1; j_call: TRBJ2-1; clone_size: NA; v_call: TRBV11-3; cdr3_nt: TGTGCCAGCAGCCCACGACAGGGGTGGGACAATGAGCAGTTCTTC; cdr3_aa: CASSPRQGWDNEQFF
d_call: NA; j_call: TRBJ2-2; clone_size: NA; v_call: TRBV7-9; cdr3_nt: TGTGCCAGCATCAGGGCGGGCCAATGGGAGCTGTTTTTT; cdr3_aa: CASIRAGQWELFF
d_call: NA; j_call: TRBJ1-5; clone_size: NA; v_call: TRBV6-7; cdr3_nt: TGTGCCAGCAGTTACCAACAGGGAAGGAGGCGCAATCAGCCCCAGCATTTT; cdr3_aa: CASSYQQGRRRNQPQHF
d_call: TRBD2; j_call: TRBJ2-1; clone_size: NA; v_call: TRBV7-2; cdr3_nt: TGTGCCAGCAGCTCGGGACTAGCGGGGCTGCGGGGGGGTGAGCAGTTCTTC; cdr3_aa: CASSSGLAGLRGGEQFF
d_call: TRBD1; j_call: TRBJ1-2; clone_size: NA; v_call: TRBV23-1; cdr3_nt: TGCGCCAGCAGACAGGGGAGAAACTATGGCTACACCTTC; cdr3_aa: CASRQGRNYGYTF
d_call: TRBD1; j_call: TRBJ2-1; clone_size: NA; v_call: TRBV7-9; cdr3_nt: TGTGCCAGCAGCTTAGGACCCGGGACAGGGCCCAATGAGCAGTTCTTC; cdr3_aa: CASSLGPGTGPNEQFF
d_call: NA; j_call: TRBJ1-6; clone_size: NA; v_call: TRBV19; cdr3_nt: TGTGCCAGTAGTACCGGCGGCGATTCACCCCTCCACTTT; cdr3_aa: CASSTGGDSPLHF
d_call: TRBD1; j_call: TRBJ1-2; clone_size: NA; v_call: TRBV7-2; cdr3_nt: TGTGCCAGCAGCCGGCCGACAGGGGACTACACCTTC; cdr3_aa: CASSRPTGDYTF
d_call: NA; j_call: TRBJ2-3; clone_size: NA; v_call: TRBV27; cdr3_nt: TGTGCCAGCAGTGCCTCCATCTCAGGGTTAACAGATACGCAGTATTTT; cdr3_aa: CASSASISGLTDTQYF
d_call: NA; j_call: TRBJ1-2; clone_size: NA; v_call: TRBV12-3/TRBV12-4; cdr3_nt: TGTGCCAGCAGTCCCGGACAGAGAAGGGGCTACACCTTC; cdr3_aa: CASSPGQRRGYTF
d_call: NA; j_call: TRBJ1-2; clone_size: NA; v_call: TRBV3-1/TRBV3-2; cdr3_nt: TGTGCCAGCAGCTCCGGGGTAAGCTATGGCTACACCTTC; cdr3_aa: CASSSGVSYGYTF